These 32 T cell receptor beta chains share one sample of origin, sequenced in a study of radiation and T cells in renal cell carcinoma. Data came from immunoSEQ multiplex PCR; TCRdb stores just in-frame clones and leaves some out. There are about 130,000 clones in the sample; roughly four fifths occur only once, and 1.5% to 2% lies in the top ten. As for time point: blood 2 weeks post-SBRT. Treatment reported: 15 Gy SBRT to primary tumor, nephrectomy 4 weeks later. The source was blood, collected from a patient whose treatment included radiotherapy and nephrectomy. These receptors came from a woman aged 55-69 years with renal cell carcinoma.

The chain uses TRBV27 and TRBJ1-6; no firm D call. The CDR3 runs to 13 residues. V was pared by 4 bases and J by 7 bases, with 8 bases between. Germline lookup yields CDR1 MNHEY and CDR2 SMNVEV (reference sequence). The CDR3 reads CASSSQKNSPLHF. The CDR3 nucleotides are TGTGCCAGCAGTTCGCAAAAGAATTCACCCCTCCACTTT.

A few counts support this clone. The chain links TRBV28 to TRBJ2-6; no clear D gene. This CDR3 contains 14 residues. Per the germline V gene, CDR1 is MDHEN and CDR2 is SYDVKM. The V end lost 5 bases, the J end lost 5 bases, and 10 bases lay between the germline ends. For the CDR3, the DNA is TGTGCCAGCAGTCTCCCGCCTCGGGCCAACGTCCTGACTTTC. It specifies CASSLPPRANVLTF.

The chain links TRBV13 to TRBJ2-7; 11 bases agree with TRBD1. The ends lost 4 bases at V and 7 bases at J; junction bases unmatched: 9. The CDR3 has 15 residues. CDR1 is PRHDT and CDR2 is FYEKMQ in the germline V gene (reference sequence). CDR3 DNA: TGTGCCAGCAGCTCATGGAGGACAGGGGGCACAGAGCAGTACTTC. Residues: CASSSWRTGGTEQYF.

The chain has TRBV5-1 and TRBJ1-4; the match to TRBD1 covers 8 bases. CDR1 is SGHRS and CDR2 is YFSETQ in the germline V gene. This CDR3 has 15 amino acids. Trimming cost V 5 bases and J 0 bases; bases outside gene matches: 3. CDR3 DNA sequence: TGCGCCAGCAGAACAGGGGGGACAACTAATGAAAAACTGTTTTTT. Its protein is CASRTGGTTNEKLFF.

The V and J genes are TRBV5-1 and TRBJ2-7; TRBD2 aligns across 8 bases. The CDR3 is 14 residues long. Germline assignment: CDR1 SGHRS and CDR2 YFSETQ. V shed 0 bases, J shed 5 bases, and the junction held 4 bases outside the gene matches. The CDR3 sequence is CASSLEREPDEQYF. In nucleotides, the CDR3 is TGCGCCAGCAGCTTGGAGCGGGAGCCCGACGAGCAGTACTTC.

The chain couples TRBV7-9 to TRBJ1-4; 7 nucleotides agree with TRBD1. The CDR3 loop spans 15 amino acids. Unmatched junction bases numbered 11, after V lost 5 bases and J lost 8 bases. Germline CDR1 is SEHNR and CDR2 is FQNEAQ (reference sequence). This CDR3 reads CASSRGQAIGEKLFF. The DNA for the CDR3 is TGTGCCAGCAGCCGAGGACAGGCGATCGGAGAAAAACTGTTTTTT.

The rearrangement uses TRBV4-2 and TRBJ2-1, with D perhaps matching TRBD2 (6 bases). The V end was cut by 2 bases, the J end by 5 bases, with 16 bases between. From germline, CDR1 is LGHNA and CDR2 YNFKEQ. This CDR3 has 16 residues. The CDR3 protein is CASSQRRDGTDNEQFF. The CDR3 nucleotides read TGTGCCAGCAGCCAACGCAGGGACGGGACTGACAATGAGCAGTTCTTC.

The chain carries TRBV5-4 and TRBJ2-1, with TRBD2 matching over 8 bases. The germline gives CDR1 SGHNT, CDR2 YYREEE (reference sequence). The CDR3 runs 16 residues. The V gene end was trimmed by 5 bases and the J gene end by 2 bases; junction bases not matched to a gene: 9. The CDR3 reads CASSPRLATTYNEQFF. In DNA form, the CDR3 reads TGTGCCAGCAGTCCCCGACTAGCGACCACCTACAATGAGCAGTTCTTC.

The rearrangement joins TRBV7-2 to TRBJ2-5; 7 positions agree with TRBD1. The germline CDR1 and CDR2 sequences are SGHTA and FQGNSA. The CDR3 runs 14 residues. The V gene end was trimmed by 5 bases and the J gene end by 5 bases; junction bases not matched to a gene: 8. Written as DNA, the CDR3 is TGTGCCAGCAGCCTCAGGGGGAGTCCCGAGACCCAGTACTTC. Translating gives CASSLRGSPETQYF. The full variable domain, in which reference TRBV7-2 and TRBJ2-5 provide the parts outside the CDR3, is GAGVSQSPSNKVTEKGKDVELRCDPISGHTALYWYRQSLGQGLEFLIYFQGNSAPDKSGLPSDRFSAERTGGSVSTLTIQRTQQEDSAVYLCASSLRGSPETQYFGPGTRLLVL.

V is TRBV4-1 and J is TRBJ1-1; TRBD1 matches 7 bases. The germline CDR1 and CDR2 sequences are MGHRA and YSYEKL. The trim removed 3 bases at V and 0 bases at J, leaving 10 bases unmatched. This CDR3 is 17 amino acids long. Here the CDR3 reads CASSHSEYRGLNTEAFF. Here the CDR3 DNA reads TGCGCCAGCAGCCACTCTGAATACAGGGGATTGAACACTGAAGCTTTCTTT.

This chain connects TRBV9 to TRBJ1-2, with 7 bases aligning to TRBD1. This CDR3 has 16 amino acids. After removal of 3 bases from V and 7 bases from J, the junction contained 15 bases not matched to a gene. The germline V gene has CDR1 SGDLS and CDR2 YYNGEE. The chain's CDR3 is CASSARLGQDPSGYTF. DNA for the CDR3: TGTGCCAGCAGCGCTCGACTCGGACAGGACCCAAGTGGCTACACCTTC.

The J gene is TRBJ1-2, the V gene TRBV2; D ambiguous. Germline CDR1 reads SNHLY; CDR2 reads FYNNEI. Trimming took off 6 bases at V and 8 bases at J, with 7 bases between the two ends. The CDR3 is 10 amino acids. CDR3 DNA: TGTGCCAGCAGGCGGACGGGCTACACCTTC. It encodes CASRRTGYTF.

The chain joins TRBV28 to TRBJ2-5; D might be TRBD1 or TRBD2, each matching 5 bases. Germline assignment: CDR1 MDHEN and CDR2 SYDVKM. This CDR3 comprises 16 residues. V was trimmed by 6 bases and J by 0 bases, leaving 17 bases between them. For the CDR3, the DNA is TGTGCCAGCAGCGACAGACGACGGGGAAACCAAGAGACCCAGTACTTC. It encodes CASSDRRRGNQETQYF.

The gene calls are TRBV6-4 and TRBJ2-1; 11 nucleotides align to TRBD1. V dropped 5 bases and J dropped 8; count of bases not matched to a gene: 8. This CDR3 has 15 residues. In germline, CDR1 is MRHNA, CDR2 SNTAGT. This chain's CDR3 is CASSSGQGVIDEQFF. In DNA, the CDR3 is TGTGCCAGCAGTTCGGGACAGGGGGTGATCGATGAGCAGTTCTTC.

The chain recombines TRBV11-2 with TRBJ2-7; 7 bases line up with TRBD2. This CDR3 is 16 amino acids long. Germline assignment: CDR1 SGHAT and CDR2 FQNNGV. V lost 2 bases to trimming and J lost 2 bases; unmatched junction nucleotides: 9. Written as DNA, the CDR3 is TGTGCCAGCAGCTTATTGTCTAGCGGTCTGCCCTACGAGCAGTACTTC. Translated, it gives CASSLLSSGLPYEQYF. The full variable domain, rest sourced from reference TRBV11-2 and TRBJ2-7, is EAGVAQSPRYKIIEKRQSVAFWCNPISGHATLYWYQQILGQGPKLLIQFQNNGVVDDSQLPKDRFSAERLKGVDSTLKIQPAKLEDSAVYLCASSLLSSGLPYEQYFGPGTRLTVT.

V usage is TRBV4-1 and J usage is TRBJ2-5; D not certain. The germline CDR1 and CDR2 sequences are MGHRA and YSYEKL. This CDR3 spans 15 amino acids. V was clipped by 1 base and J by 5 bases, with 14 bases between them. The CDR3 DNA is TGCGCCAGCAGCCAAGTTACCGGGCTCGGCGAGACCCAGTACTTC. It translates to CASSQVTGLGETQYF.

This chain links TRBV7-9 with TRBJ2-5; unclear D gene. From germline, CDR1 is SEHNR and CDR2 FQNEAQ (reference sequence). This CDR3 is 12 amino acids long. Trimming removed 5 bases from V and 7 bases from J, with 11 bases in between. Here the CDR3 reads CASSRPGGTQYF. DNA for the CDR3: TGTGCCAGCAGCCGCCCCGGCGGGACCCAGTACTTC.

The chain combines TRBV7-2 with TRBJ1-1; maybe TRBD1 (5 bases). CDR1 and CDR2 from the germline V gene are SGHTA and FQGNSA. The V gene lost 5 bases and the J gene lost 0 bases, with 13 bases spanning the gap. This CDR3 region has 15 residues. The CDR3 coding sequence is TGTGCCAGCAGCCCAGGACATCTAATGAACACTGAAGCTTTCTTT. Amino acid sequence: CASSPGHLMNTEAFF.

The rearrangement links TRBV28 to TRBJ2-1, with D hard to call. The CDR3 contains 11 residues. The V gene lost 5 bases and the J gene lost 9 bases, with 8 bases spanning the gap. Germline V gene sequence: CDR1 MDHEN, CDR2 SYDVKM. The CDR3 DNA sequence: TGTGCCAGCAGTCCTACTATTGAGCAGTTCTTC. This encodes CASSPTIEQFF. The variable domain in full, with the rest retrieved from reference TRBV28 and TRBJ2-1, is DVKVTQSSRYLVKRTGEKVFLECVQDMDHENMFWYRQDPGLGLRLIYFSYDVKMKEKGDIPEGYSVSREKKERFSLILESASTNQTSMYLCASSPTIEQFFGPGTRLTVL.

J is TRBJ2-7 and V is TRBV19, with 7 bases fitting TRBD1. The ends lost 4 bases at V and 5 bases at J; junction bases unmatched: 8. The CDR3 is 14 residues long. The V gene's germline CDR1 is LNHDA and CDR2 SQIVND (reference sequence). DNA of the CDR3: TGTGCCAGTAGTACTCGACAGGGCTTGGACGAGCAGTACTTC. Its protein is CASSTRQGLDEQYF.

The chain uses TRBV9 and TRBJ2-2; no definite D call. CDR3 length: 15 residues. Trimming took off 0 bases at V and 3 bases at J, with 9 bases between the two ends. CDR1 SGDLS and CDR2 YYNGEE come from the germline V gene. In DNA, the CDR3 is TGTGCCAGCAGCGTAGTAGGAGTGTACACCGGGGAGCTGTTTTTT. Translation gives CASSVVGVYTGELFF. Full variable domain (missing parts from reference TRBV9 and TRBJ2-2): DSGVTQTPKHLITATGQRVTLRCSPRSGDLSVYWYQQSLDQGLQFLIQYYNGEERAKGNILERFSAQQFPDLHSELNLSSLELGDSALYFCASSVVGVYTGELFFGEGSRLTVL.

The V and J genes are TRBV7-2 and TRBJ2-3; tentative D call: TRBD2 (5 bases). Between the trimmed V and J ends, which lost 3 bases and 1 base, there was a span of 17 bases. Germline assignment: CDR1 SGHTA and CDR2 FQGNSA. CDR3 length: 17 amino acids. The CDR3 DNA reads TGTGCCAGCAGCTTGGATAGCGTATTAAGTGGCACAGATACGCAGTATTTT. Protein sequence: CASSLDSVLSGTDTQYF.

V is TRBV9 and J is TRBJ1-1, with D hard to call. The CDR3 length is 16 residues. Germline CDR1 reads SGDLS; CDR2 reads YYNGEE. The germline V and J ends were trimmed by 4 bases and 1 base, with 17 bases remaining between them. This chain's CDR3 is CASSLARMPSNTEAFF. The CDR3 nucleotides are TGTGCCAGCAGCTTAGCCAGGATGCCATCGAACACTGAAGCTTTCTTT. Full variable domain (missing parts from reference TRBV9 and TRBJ1-1): DSGVTQTPKHLITATGQRVTLRCSPRSGDLSVYWYQQSLDQGLQFLIQYYNGEERAKGNILERFSAQQFPDLHSELNLSSLELGDSALYFCASSLARMPSNTEAFFGQGTRLTVV.

The rearrangement links TRBV4-1 to TRBJ1-5; D gene uncertain. CDR1 is MGHRA and CDR2 is YSYEKL in the germline V gene. The CDR3 contains 15 residues. Deletions cut 0 bases from V and 0 bases from J, with 6 bases between. CDR3 region: CASSQDGYSNQPQHF. The DNA of the CDR3 is TGCGCCAGCAGCCAAGACGGATATAGCAATCAGCCCCAGCATTTT.

CDR3 bases: TGTGCCAGCAGGACAGCACAGGACTCCTACGAGCAGTACTTC. It specifies CASRTAQDSYEQYF. This chain uses TRBV6-5 with TRBJ2-7; tentative D call: TRBD1 (5 bases). The CDR3 covers 14 residues. V lost 6 bases and J 0 bases, leaving 12 bases between the germline ends. From germline, CDR1 is MNHEY and CDR2 SVGAGI.

This clone appeared once. The chain couples TRBV10-3 to TRBJ1-1; a weak D match, TRBD1 (6 bases). Trimming shortened V by 6 bases and J by 4 bases, and 15 bases separated the two germline ends. Germline CDR1 and CDR2: ENHRY and SYGVKD. This CDR3 contains 14 residues. The CDR3 spells CAIRDRPGFTEAFF. CDR3 DNA sequence: TGTGCCATCAGAGACAGGCCCGGATTCACTGAAGCTTTCTTT.

This sequence joins TRBV6-6 and TRBJ1-6; D unclear. Per germline, CDR1 MNHNY and CDR2 SVGAGI (reference sequence). Trimming took 3 bases from V and 8 from J, leaving 8 bases between them. The CDR3 is 13 amino acids. The CDR3: CASSYSADSPLHF. CDR3 DNA: TGTGCCAGCAGTTATTCGGCCGATTCACCCCTCCACTTT.

V is TRBV28 and J is TRBJ2-3; TRBD1 matches at 10 bases. Germline CDR1 and CDR2: MDHEN and SYDVKM. V shed 3 bases and J 2 bases; nucleotides not matched to a gene: 5. The CDR3 has 16 amino acids. CDR3 loop: CASSFSGTGVTDTQYF. In DNA, the CDR3 is TGTGCCAGCAGTTTTTCCGGGACAGGGGTCACAGATACGCAGTATTTT.

CDR3 protein: CASRRRGGGRYSNQPQHF. The CDR3 bases are TGTGCCAGCCGACGTAGGGGGGGCGGGCGTTATAGCAATCAGCCCCAGCATTTT. The chain recombines TRBV9 with TRBJ1-5; perhaps TRBD1 as D (6 bases). The CDR3 has 18 amino acids. Germline CDR1 SGDLS, CDR2 YYNGEE. Trimming took 7 bases from V and 0 from J, leaving 23 bases between them.

The chain employs TRBV20-1 and TRBJ1-2, with D possibly TRBD1 on 5 matching bases. Germline-derived CDR1 and CDR2 are DFQATT and SNEGSKA (reference sequence). This CDR3 has 11 residues. V lost 5 bases, J lost 7 bases, and 11 bases lay in between. The CDR3 loop reads CSAGGVGGYTF. The CDR3 coding sequence is TGCAGTGCTGGGGGGGTGGGTGGCTACACCTTC.

This chain connects TRBV6-5 to TRBJ2-7, with TRBD1 matching 8 bases. CDR3 length: 15 amino acids. Germline CDR1 reads MNHEY; CDR2 reads SVGAGI. The ends lost 6 bases at V and 4 bases at J; junction bases unmatched: 11. The CDR3 bases are TGTGCCAGCAGCCGGGGACAGGTTCGGGCATACGAGCAGTACTTC. Translated: CASSRGQVRAYEQYF.

This clone was found a few times. The rearrangement joins TRBV29-1 to TRBJ1-5, with 10 bases that match TRBD1. CDR1 SQVTM and CDR2 ANQGSEA come from the germline V gene. V lost 7 bases and J lost 5; bases outside the gene matches: 11. This CDR3 has 15 residues. CDR3 amino acids: CSAIGDRGKDQPQHF. The CDR3 coding sequence is TGCAGCGCTATCGGGGACAGGGGAAAGGATCAGCCCCAGCATTTT.